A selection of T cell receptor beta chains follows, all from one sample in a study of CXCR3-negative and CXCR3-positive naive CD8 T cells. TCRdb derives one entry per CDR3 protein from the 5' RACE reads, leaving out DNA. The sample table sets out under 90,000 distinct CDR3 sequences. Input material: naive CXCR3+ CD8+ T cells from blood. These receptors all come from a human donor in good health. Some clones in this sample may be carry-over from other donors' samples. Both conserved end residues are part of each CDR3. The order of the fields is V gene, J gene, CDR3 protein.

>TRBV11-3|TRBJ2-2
CASSPEVGTSGSLGELFF
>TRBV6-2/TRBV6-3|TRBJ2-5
CASSPLWLTGGLQETQYF
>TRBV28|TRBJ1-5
CASSFLYQPQHF
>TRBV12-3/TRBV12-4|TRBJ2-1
CASSNDRAPNEQFF
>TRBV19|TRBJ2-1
CASRIAGLAGANF
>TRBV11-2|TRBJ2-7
CASSLTASEQYF
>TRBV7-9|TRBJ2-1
CASSTTTHRPNEQFF
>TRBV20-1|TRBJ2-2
CSAKTSAGELFF
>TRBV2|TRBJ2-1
CASSRLAGRNEQFF
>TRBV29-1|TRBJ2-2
CSAWQNTGELFF
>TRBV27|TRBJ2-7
CASSYGTTYEQYF
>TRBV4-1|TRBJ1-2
CASSHPGTGNYGYTF
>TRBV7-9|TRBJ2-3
CASITSRDRGFADTQYF
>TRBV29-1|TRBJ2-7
CSVNSASSYEQYF
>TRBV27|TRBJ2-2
CASSLLNGELFF